This T cell receptor (beta chain) comes out of a study of blood T cell repertoires in COVID-19. In the study overall: Donors in the United States, Italy and Spain gave samples during acute or convalescent COVID-19. Nucleic acid was either cDNA or gDNA, and it came from T cells, B-cell-depleted T cells, or PBMCs.

Per the original methods: How many nucleated cells were present was estimated from reference gene primer amplification. Sequenced by immunoSEQ multiplex PCR; TCRdb stores in-frame clones only, minus some. Clone size and V and J calls were adopted from that table, with D and trimming inferred from the DNA. The sample includes some 70,000 clones, more than 80% seen only once; the top ten take 20% to 25%. The sequenced material came from peripheral blood. This TCR was sampled from a woman in her seventies with acute or convalescent COVID-19.

The CDR3 coding sequence is TGTGCCAGCAAAACCGGACAAAGCCCCAATCAGCCCCAGCATTTT. As protein: CASKTGQSPNQPQHF. The chain joins TRBV28 to TRBJ1-5, with D possibly TRBD1 on 5 matching bases. Germline CDR1 and CDR2: MDHEN and SYDVKM. The CDR3 totals 15 residues. Trimming stripped 7 bases from V and 3 bases from J, with 16 bases between.